This is a list of T cell receptor beta chains from one sample in a study of metastatic and nonmetastatic thyroid tumors. TCRdb called clones again from the PCR reads with MiXCR. This sample has approximately 35,000 clones; approximately 34% occur once, and the top ten carry approximately 22%. Sequencing input: tumor tissue. These receptors came from a female donor with papillary thyroid cancer or a benign thyroid nodule (not recorded which). Some clones in this sample may be carry-over from other donors' samples. CDR3s leave out the opening cysteine and the closing phenylalanine or tryptophan. D genes are given only for firm matches.

D gene: NA; V gene: TRBV27; J gene: TRBJ2-7; CDR3 protein: ASRSSGHEQY
D gene: NA; V gene: TRBV24-1; J gene: TRBJ1-1; CDR3 protein: ATSNDLNTEAF
D gene: TRBD2; V gene: TRBV6-1; J gene: TRBJ2-1; CDR3 protein: ASRLAGESNEQF
D gene: NA; V gene: TRBV24-1; J gene: TRBJ2-3; CDR3 protein: ATSDLDFGGTDTQY
D gene: NA; V gene: TRBV10-1; J gene: TRBJ2-7; CDR3 protein: ASSAHDGELGYEQY
D gene: TRBD2; V gene: TRBV19; J gene: TRBJ2-5; CDR3 protein: ASRREETQY
D gene: NA; V gene: TRBV20-1; J gene: TRBJ2-3; CDR3 protein: SAPQSTDTQY
D gene: NA; V gene: TRBV20-1; J gene: TRBJ2-1; CDR3 protein: SASYVSGMNEQF
D gene: TRBD1; V gene: TRBV9; J gene: TRBJ1-3; CDR3 protein: ASSWGQGAGNTIY
D gene: NA; V gene: TRBV5-1; J gene: TRBJ2-5; CDR3 protein: ASSSLVTPSQETQY
D gene: TRBD1; V gene: TRBV7-9; J gene: TRBJ1-6; CDR3 protein: ASSRTGVYSPLH
D gene: TRBD1; V gene: TRBV2; J gene: TRBJ1-2; CDR3 protein: ASSLGTGGGGYT
D gene: NA; V gene: TRBV6-2/TRBV6-3; J gene: TRBJ1-3; CDR3 protein: ASRWDNGNTIY
D gene: TRBD2; V gene: TRBV6-1; J gene: TRBJ2-3; CDR3 protein: ASSERIAGETDTQY
D gene: NA; V gene: TRBV11-2; J gene: TRBJ2-1; CDR3 protein: ASRSGTPSYNEQF
D gene: NA; V gene: TRBV28; J gene: TRBJ2-1; CDR3 protein: ASSLGGQQF
D gene: TRBD2; V gene: TRBV9; J gene: TRBJ2-3; CDR3 protein: ASKGGPYTDTQY
D gene: TRBD2; V gene: TRBV6-1; J gene: TRBJ2-5; CDR3 protein: ASSVLGTSGETQY
D gene: NA; V gene: TRBV19; J gene: TRBJ2-2; CDR3 protein: ASSIGADTGELF
D gene: NA; V gene: TRBV12-3/TRBV12-4; J gene: TRBJ1-2; CDR3 protein: ASSARRAANYGYT
D gene: NA; V gene: TRBV27; J gene: TRBJ1-1; CDR3 protein: ASSFQLNHAEAF
D gene: NA; V gene: TRBV7-8; J gene: TRBJ2-1; CDR3 protein: ASRLLQRNEQF
D gene: NA; V gene: TRBV4-2; J gene: TRBJ1-2; CDR3 protein: ASSQLGTYGYT
D gene: NA; V gene: TRBV6-1; J gene: TRBJ2-1; CDR3 protein: ASSPLPEGSPINEQF
D gene: NA; V gene: TRBV11-2; J gene: TRBJ2-1; CDR3 protein: ASSLVRVWSLNEQF
D gene: TRBD1; V gene: TRBV19; J gene: TRBJ1-1; CDR3 protein: ASSIGDRGAEAF
D gene: TRBD1; V gene: TRBV27; J gene: TRBJ2-7; CDR3 protein: ASSLRTGPYEQY
D gene: NA; V gene: TRBV28; J gene: TRBJ2-3; CDR3 protein: ASPPGTLGTLGTDTQY
D gene: TRBD1; V gene: TRBV7-3; J gene: TRBJ2-5; CDR3 protein: ASSFQGGSRGWEETQY
D gene: NA; V gene: TRBV15; J gene: TRBJ1-2; CDR3 protein: ATSRDLGGQGYT
D gene: NA; V gene: TRBV7-9; J gene: TRBJ1-2; CDR3 protein: ASSPAGSYGYT